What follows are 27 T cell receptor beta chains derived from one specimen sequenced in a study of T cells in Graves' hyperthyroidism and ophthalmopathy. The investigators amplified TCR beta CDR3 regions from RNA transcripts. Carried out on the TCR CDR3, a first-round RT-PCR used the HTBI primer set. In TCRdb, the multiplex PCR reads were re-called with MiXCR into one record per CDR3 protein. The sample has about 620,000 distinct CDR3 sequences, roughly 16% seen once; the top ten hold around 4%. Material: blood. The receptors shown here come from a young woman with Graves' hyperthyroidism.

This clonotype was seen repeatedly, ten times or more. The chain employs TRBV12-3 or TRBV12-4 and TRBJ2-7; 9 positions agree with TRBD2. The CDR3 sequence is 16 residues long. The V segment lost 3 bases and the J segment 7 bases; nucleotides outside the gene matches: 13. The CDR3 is CASSFTGGRAGREQYF. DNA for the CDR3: TGTGCCAGCAGTTTTACTGGCGGGAGGGCCGGACGTGAGCAGTACTTC.

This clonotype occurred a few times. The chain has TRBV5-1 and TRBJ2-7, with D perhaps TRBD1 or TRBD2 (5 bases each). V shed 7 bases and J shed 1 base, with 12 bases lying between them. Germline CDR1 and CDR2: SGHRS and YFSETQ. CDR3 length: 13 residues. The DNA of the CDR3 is TGCGCCAGCTACCGGGACCAATCCTACGAGCAGTACTTC. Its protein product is CASYRDQSYEQYF. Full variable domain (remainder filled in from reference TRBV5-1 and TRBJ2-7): KAGVTQTPRYLIKTRGQQVTLSCSPISGHRSVSWYQQTPGQGLQFLFEYFSETQRNKGNFPGRFSGRQFSNSRSEMNVSTLELGDSALYLCASYRDQSYEQYFGPGTRLTVT.

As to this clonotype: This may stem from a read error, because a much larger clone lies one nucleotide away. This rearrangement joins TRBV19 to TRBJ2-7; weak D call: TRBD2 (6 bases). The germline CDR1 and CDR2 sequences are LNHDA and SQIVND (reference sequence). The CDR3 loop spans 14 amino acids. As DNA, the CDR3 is TGTGCCAGTAGTATCGGGGGATCCTCCTACGTGCAGTACTTC. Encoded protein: CASSIGGSSYVQYF.

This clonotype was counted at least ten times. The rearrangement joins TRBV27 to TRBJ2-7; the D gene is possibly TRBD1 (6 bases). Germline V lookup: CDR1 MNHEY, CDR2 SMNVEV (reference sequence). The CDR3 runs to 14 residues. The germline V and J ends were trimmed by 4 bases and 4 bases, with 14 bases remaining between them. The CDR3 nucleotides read TGTGCCAGCAGTTCGCTATTACAGGGATACGAGCAGTACTTC. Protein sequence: CASSSLLQGYEQYF.

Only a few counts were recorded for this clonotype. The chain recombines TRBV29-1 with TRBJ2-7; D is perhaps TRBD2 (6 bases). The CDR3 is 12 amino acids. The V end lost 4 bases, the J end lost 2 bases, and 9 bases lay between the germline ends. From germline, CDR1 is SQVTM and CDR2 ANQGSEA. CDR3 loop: CSVAGGTYEQYF. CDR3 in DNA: TGCAGCGTTGCCGGCGGGACCTACGAGCAGTACTTC.

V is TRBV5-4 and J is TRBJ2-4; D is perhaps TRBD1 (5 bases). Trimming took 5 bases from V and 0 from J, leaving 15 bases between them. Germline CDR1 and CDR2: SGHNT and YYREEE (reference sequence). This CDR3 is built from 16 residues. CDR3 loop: CASSSGKGLAKNIQYF. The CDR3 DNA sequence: TGTGCCAGCAGTTCGGGCAAGGGGCTAGCCAAAAACATTCAGTACTTC.

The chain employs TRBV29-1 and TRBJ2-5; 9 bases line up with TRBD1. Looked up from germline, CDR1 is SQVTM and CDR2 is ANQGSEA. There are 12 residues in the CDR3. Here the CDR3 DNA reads TGCAACGGGACAGGGAGCCAAGAGACCCAGTACTTC. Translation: CNGTGSQETQYF.

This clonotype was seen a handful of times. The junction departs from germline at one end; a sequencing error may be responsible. The CDR3 is CASSLGRKETQHF. CDR3 DNA: TGTGCCAGCAGCTTAGGGCGGAAAGAGACCCAGCACTTC. The chain links TRBV13 to TRBJ2-5, with D unresolved. Germline CDR1 reads PRHDT; CDR2 reads FYEKMQ (reference sequence). The CDR3 extends over 13 amino acids. Drawing the rest from reference TRBV13 and TRBJ2-5, the complete variable domain is AAGVIQSPRHLIKEKRETATLKCYPIPRHDTVYWYQQGPGQDPQFLISFYEKMQSDKGSIPDRFSAQQFSDYHSELNMSSLELGDSALYFCASSLGRKETQHFGPGTRLLVL.

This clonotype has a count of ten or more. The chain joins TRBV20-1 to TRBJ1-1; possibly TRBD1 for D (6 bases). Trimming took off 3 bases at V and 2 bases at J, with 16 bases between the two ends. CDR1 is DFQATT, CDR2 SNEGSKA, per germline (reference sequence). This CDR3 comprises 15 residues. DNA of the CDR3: TGCAGTGCTAGGGAGAAACAGGGAACCAACACTGAAGCTTTCTTT. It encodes CSAREKQGTNTEAFF.

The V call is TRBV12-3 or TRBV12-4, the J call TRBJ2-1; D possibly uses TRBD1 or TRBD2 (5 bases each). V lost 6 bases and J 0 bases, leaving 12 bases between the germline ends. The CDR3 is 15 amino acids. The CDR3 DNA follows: TGTGCCAGCAGGAGGGGAAGTGGCTCCTACAATGAGCAGTTCTTC. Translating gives CASRRGSGSYNEQFF.

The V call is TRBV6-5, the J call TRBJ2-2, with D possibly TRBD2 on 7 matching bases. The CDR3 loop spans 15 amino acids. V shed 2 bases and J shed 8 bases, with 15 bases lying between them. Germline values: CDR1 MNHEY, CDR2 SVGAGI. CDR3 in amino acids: CASSYTGGGVGELFF. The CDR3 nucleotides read TGTGCCAGCAGTTACACGGGGGGCGGGGTGGGGGAGCTGTTTTTT.

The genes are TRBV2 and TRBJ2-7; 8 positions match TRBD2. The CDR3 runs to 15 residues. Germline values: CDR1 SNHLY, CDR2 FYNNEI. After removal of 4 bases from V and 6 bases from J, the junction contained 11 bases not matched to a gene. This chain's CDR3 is CASSGPGLGVSEQYF. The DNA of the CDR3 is TGTGCCAGCAGTGGCCCGGGACTAGGAGTCTCCGAGCAGTACTTC.

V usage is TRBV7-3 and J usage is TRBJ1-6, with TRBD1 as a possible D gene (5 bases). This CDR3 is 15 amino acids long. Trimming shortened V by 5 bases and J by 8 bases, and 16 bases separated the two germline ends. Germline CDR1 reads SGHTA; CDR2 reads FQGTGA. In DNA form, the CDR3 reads TGTGCCAGCAGCAAACTTCCGACAGCTGATTCACCCCTCCACTTT. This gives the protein CASSKLPTADSPLHF.

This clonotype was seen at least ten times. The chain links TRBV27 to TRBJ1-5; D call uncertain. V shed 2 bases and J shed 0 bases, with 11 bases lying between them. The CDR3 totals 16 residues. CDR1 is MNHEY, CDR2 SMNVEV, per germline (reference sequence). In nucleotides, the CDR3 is TGTGCCAGCAGTTTAATTCCCCCGATTAGCAATCAGCCCCAGCATTTT. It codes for CASSLIPPISNQPQHF.

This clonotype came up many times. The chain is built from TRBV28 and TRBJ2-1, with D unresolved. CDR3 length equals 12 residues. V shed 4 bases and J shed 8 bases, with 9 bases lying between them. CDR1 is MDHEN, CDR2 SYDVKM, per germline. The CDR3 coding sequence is TGTGCCAGCAGTTCTGATTTCCATGAGCAGTTCTTC. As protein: CASSSDFHEQFF. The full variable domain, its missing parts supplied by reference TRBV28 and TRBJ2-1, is DVKVTQSSRYLVKRTGEKVFLECVQDMDHENMFWYRQDPGLGLRLIYFSYDVKMKEKGDIPEGYSVSREKKERFSLILESASTNQTSMYLCASSSDFHEQFFGPGTRLTVL.

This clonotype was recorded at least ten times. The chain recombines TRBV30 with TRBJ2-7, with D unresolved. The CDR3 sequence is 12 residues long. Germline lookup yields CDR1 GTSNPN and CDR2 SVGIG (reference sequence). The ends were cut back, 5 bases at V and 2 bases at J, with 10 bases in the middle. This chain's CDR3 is CAWRRGTYEQYF. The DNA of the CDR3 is TGTGCCTGGCGACGCGGAACCTACGAGCAGTACTTC.

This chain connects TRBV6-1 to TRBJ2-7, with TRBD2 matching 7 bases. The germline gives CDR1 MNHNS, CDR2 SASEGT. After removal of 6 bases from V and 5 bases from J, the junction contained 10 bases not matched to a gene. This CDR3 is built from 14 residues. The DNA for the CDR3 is TGTGCCAGCAGCCTCGGGGGGAGGAGGAACGAGCAGTACTTC. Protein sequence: CASSLGGRRNEQYF.

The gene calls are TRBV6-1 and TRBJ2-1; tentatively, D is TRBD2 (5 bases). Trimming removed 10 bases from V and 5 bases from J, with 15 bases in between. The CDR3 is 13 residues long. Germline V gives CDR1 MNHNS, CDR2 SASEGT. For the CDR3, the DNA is TGTGCCACCCGAGAGCGGATCCACAATGAGCAGTTCTTC. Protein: CATRERIHNEQFF.

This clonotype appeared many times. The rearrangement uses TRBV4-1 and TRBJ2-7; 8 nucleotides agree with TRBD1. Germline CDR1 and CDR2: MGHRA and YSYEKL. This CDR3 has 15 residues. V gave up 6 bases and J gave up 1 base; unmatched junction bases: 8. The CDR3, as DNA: TGCGCCAGCAGTAGTGGACAGGGTCCTTCCTACGAGCAGTACTTC. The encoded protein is CASSSGQGPSYEQYF.

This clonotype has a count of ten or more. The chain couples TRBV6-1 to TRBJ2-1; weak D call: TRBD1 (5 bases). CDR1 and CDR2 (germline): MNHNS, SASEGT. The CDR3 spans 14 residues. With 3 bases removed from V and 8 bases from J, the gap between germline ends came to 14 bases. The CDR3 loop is CASSDTQGRYEQFF. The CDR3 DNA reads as TGTGCCAGCAGTGACACGCAGGGAAGGTATGAGCAGTTCTTC.

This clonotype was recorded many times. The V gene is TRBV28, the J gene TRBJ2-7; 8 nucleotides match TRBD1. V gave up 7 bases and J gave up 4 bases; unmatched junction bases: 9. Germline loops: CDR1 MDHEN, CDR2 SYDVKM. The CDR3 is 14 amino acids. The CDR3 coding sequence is TGTGCCAGCAACCTGAGACAGGGGAGTTACGAGCAGTACTTC. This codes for CASNLRQGSYEQYF.

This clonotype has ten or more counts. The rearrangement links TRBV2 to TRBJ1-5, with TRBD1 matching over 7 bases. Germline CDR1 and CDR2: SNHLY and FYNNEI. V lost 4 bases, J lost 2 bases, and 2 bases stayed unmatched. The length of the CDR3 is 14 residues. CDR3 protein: CASSGQGGNQPQHF. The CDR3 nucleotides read TGTGCCAGCAGTGGACAGGGTGGCAATCAGCCCCAGCATTTT.

In nucleotides, the CDR3 is TGTGCCAGCAGCCGCGCGGAGGGGTGGACTTCCTACGAGCAGTACTTC. Protein product: CASSRAEGWTSYEQYF. The chain carries TRBV5-6 and TRBJ2-7; possible D gene TRBD2, 6 bases. This CDR3 has 16 amino acids. The V end was cut by 4 bases, the J end by 1 base, with 18 bases between. CDR1 is SGHDT and CDR2 is YYEEEE in the germline V gene.

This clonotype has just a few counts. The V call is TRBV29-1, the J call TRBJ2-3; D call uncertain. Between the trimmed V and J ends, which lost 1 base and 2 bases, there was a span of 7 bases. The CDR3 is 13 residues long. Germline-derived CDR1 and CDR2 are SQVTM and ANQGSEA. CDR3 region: CSVEGQITDTQYF. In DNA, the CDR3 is TGCAGCGTTGAAGGGCAGATCACAGATACGCAGTATTTT.

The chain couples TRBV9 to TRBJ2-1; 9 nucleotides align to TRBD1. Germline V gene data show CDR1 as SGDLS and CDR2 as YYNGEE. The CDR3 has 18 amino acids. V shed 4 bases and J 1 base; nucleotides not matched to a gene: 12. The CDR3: CASSLNIGTGLSYNEQFF. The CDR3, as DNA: TGTGCCAGCAGCCTAAACATCGGGACAGGGCTTTCCTACAATGAGCAGTTCTTC.

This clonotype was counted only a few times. Here the CDR3 reads CASSLAVGNYSPLHF. CDR3 nucleotide sequence: TGTGCCAGCAGCTTGGCCGTGGGAAACTATTCACCCCTCCACTTT. J is TRBJ1-6 and V is TRBV5-8; D uncertain. CDR3 length equals 15 residues. Trimming left V 0 bases short and J 8 bases short, with 12 bases between. Germline values: CDR1 SGHTS, CDR2 YDEGEE.

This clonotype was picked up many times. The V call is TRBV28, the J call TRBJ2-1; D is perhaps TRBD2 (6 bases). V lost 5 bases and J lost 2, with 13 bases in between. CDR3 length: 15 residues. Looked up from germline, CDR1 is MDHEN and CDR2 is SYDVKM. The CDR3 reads CASSPGGRTYNEQFF. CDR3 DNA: TGTGCCAGCAGTCCCGGTGGGAGGACCTACAATGAGCAGTTCTTC.